The 16 T cell receptor beta chains presented below share a single source sample, sequenced in a study of T cells in Graves' hyperthyroidism and ophthalmopathy. Amplification targeted TCR beta CDR3 regions from RNA transcripts. The TCR CDR3 was amplified in a first-round RT-PCR using the HTBI primer set. TCRdb re-called the multiplex PCR reads through MiXCR, storing one row per CDR3 protein. The sample lists over 700,000 distinct CDR3 sequences; around a sixth were seen once. Sequencing was done on a sample of blood. The receptor source for this set is a woman between 50 and 59 years old with Graves' hyperthyroidism that later progressed to Graves' ophthalmopathy.

At least ten counts were recorded for this clonotype. The chain uses TRBV4-1 and TRBJ2-1; D ambiguous. The V gene lost 0 bases and the J gene lost 4 bases, with 13 bases spanning the gap. The CDR3 is 16 amino acids. Germline CDR1 is MGHRA and CDR2 is YSYEKL. The CDR3 DNA reads TGCGCCAGCAGCCAAGATCTCGATGCCCCATACAATGAGCAGTTCTTC. Translation gives CASSQDLDAPYNEQFF.

On this clonotype: Relative to the germline gene, one junction end is altered; a read error may explain this. This chain links TRBV5-6 with TRBJ1-5; D gene ambiguous. Germline V gene lookup returns CDR1 SGHDT and CDR2 YYEEEE. The CDR3 is 16 amino acids. The CDR3: CASSLGWRDDNQPQHF. DNA for the CDR3: TGTGCCAGCAGTTTGGGTTGGAGGGATGACAATCAGCCCCAGCATTTT. Full variable domain (remainder filled in from reference TRBV5-6 and TRBJ1-5): DAGVTQSPTHLIKTRGQQVTLRCSPKSGHDTVSWYQQALGQGPQFIFQYYEEEERQRGNFPDRFSGHQFPNYSSELNVNALLLGDSALYLCASSLGWRDDNQPQHFGDGTRLSIL.

This chain links TRBV3-1 with TRBJ1-4; maybe TRBD1 (6 bases). Trimming took off 1 base at V and 6 bases at J, with 12 bases between the two ends. The CDR3 is made up of 15 amino acids. CDR1 and CDR2 (germline): LGHDT, YNNKEL (reference sequence). The CDR3 DNA follows: TGTGCCAGCAGCCAAGTGGTAGGGGGGGATGAAAAACTGTTTTTT. It is translated as CASSQVVGGDEKLFF. Together with reference TRBV3-1 and TRBJ1-4, the CDR3 gives the full variable domain: DTAVSQTPKYLVTQMGNDKSIKCEQNLGHDTMYWYKQDSKKFLKIMFSYNNKELIINETVPNRFSPKSPDKAHLNLHINSLELGDSAVYFCASSQVVGGDEKLFFGSGTQLSVL.

The V and J genes are TRBV20-1 and TRBJ1-2; D might be TRBD1 (6 bases). This CDR3 is 13 amino acids long. Germline V gene lookup returns CDR1 DFQATT and CDR2 SNEGSKA (reference sequence). V lost 8 bases, J lost 4 bases, and 17 bases lay in between. The CDR3 protein is CSSQGLAGYGYTF. The CDR3 coding sequence is TGCAGTTCTCAGGGGCTCGCTGGCTATGGCTACACCTTC.

This chain joins TRBV5-4 and TRBJ2-5; D perhaps matches TRBD1 (6 bases). V lost 1 base and J 2 bases, leaving 12 bases between the germline ends. Germline CDR1 and CDR2: SGHNT and YYREEE (reference sequence). This CDR3 spans 15 amino acids. CDR3 sequence: CASSLQSGDQETQYF. The CDR3 DNA reads as TGTGCCAGCAGCTTGCAGTCAGGGGATCAAGAGACCCAGTACTTC. The complete variable domain, with remaining parts taken from reference TRBV5-4 and TRBJ2-5, reads ETGVTQSPTHLIKTRGQQVTLRCSSQSGHNTVSWYQQALGQGPQFIFQYYREEENGRGNFPPRFSGLQFPNYSSELNVNALELDDSALYLCASSLQSGDQETQYFGPGTRLLVL.

Turning to this clonotype: With a much larger clone just one base away, this may be a read error. The chain uses TRBV10-3 and TRBJ1-2, with TRBD1 as a possible D gene (6 bases). CDR3 length equals 10 residues. Germline V gene lookup returns CDR1 ENHRY and CDR2 SYGVKD. The CDR3 reads CALSDRGYTF. The CDR3 DNA follows: TGTGCCCTCAGTGACAGGGGCTACACCTTC.

Many counts were recorded for this clonotype. The chain combines TRBV6-1 with TRBJ2-7; the D gene is possibly TRBD1 (6 bases). The V end was cut by 4 bases, the J end by 0 bases, with 13 bases between. The CDR3 sequence is 15 residues long. Germline CDR1 MNHNS, CDR2 SASEGT. The CDR3 protein is CASSGRDKRSYEQYF. The CDR3 bases are TGTGCCAGCAGTGGCCGGGACAAGCGCTCCTACGAGCAGTACTTC.

Worth noting for this clonotype: A read error may explain this, as a much larger clone is one base away. This chain links TRBV29-1 with TRBJ2-1; D tentatively fits TRBD1 or TRBD2 (5 bases each). There are 11 residues in the CDR3. The germline V gene encodes CDR1 SQVTM and CDR2 ANQGSEA. The CDR3 spells CGVEGYNEQFF. The CDR3 DNA follows: TGCGGCGTTGAGGGGTACAATGAGCAGTTCTTC.

This clonotype was counted ten times or more. V and J are TRBV20-1 and TRBJ2-7; 8 nucleotides agree with TRBD2. CDR3 length equals 12 residues. V shed 4 bases, J shed 6 bases, and the junction held 5 bases outside the gene matches. From germline, CDR1 is DFQATT and CDR2 SNEGSKA (reference sequence). The CDR3 DNA is TGCAGTGCTACCCGGGGGGGGGCCGAGCAGTACTTC. Its protein product is CSATRGGAEQYF.

The chain employs TRBV6-1 and TRBJ2-7; possibly TRBD1 for D (6 bases). V was cut by 2 bases and J by 2 bases, with 19 bases left in between. In germline, CDR1 is MNHNS, CDR2 SASEGT. The CDR3 contains 17 residues. The CDR3 nucleotides read TGTGCCAGCAGTGAACCTGGGGAGAGTACAGGGACCTACGAGCAGTACTTC. The encoded protein is CASSEPGESTGTYEQYF.

This clonotype was found many times. The rearrangement joins TRBV20-1 to TRBJ2-7; D possibly matches TRBD1 or TRBD2 (5 bases each). The germline CDR1 and CDR2 sequences are DFQATT and SNEGSKA (reference sequence). This CDR3 has 15 residues. Trimming took 0 bases from V and 3 from J, leaving 15 bases between them. As DNA, the CDR3 is TGCAGTGCTAGAGACCAAATCCGGGGCCGCTACGAGCAGTACTTC. Translated, it gives CSARDQIRGRYEQYF.

This clonotype was picked up many times. The chain links TRBV11-3 to TRBJ2-2; D is possibly TRBD1 or TRBD2 (7 bases each). The CDR3 spans 15 residues. The germline CDR1 and CDR2 sequences are SGHNT and YENEEA. V lost 5 bases, J lost 6 bases, and 16 bases lay in between. The CDR3 DNA follows: TGTGCCAGCAGCACACTCCCAGGGGGGGCCGGGGAGCTGTTTTTT. This codes for CASSTLPGGAGELFF.

The V and J genes are TRBV5-4 and TRBJ2-7; the match to TRBD1 covers 8 bases. Unmatched junction bases numbered 15, after V lost 4 bases and J lost 3 bases. The CDR3 runs 17 residues. Germline CDR1 is SGHNT and CDR2 is YYREEE (reference sequence). The CDR3 sequence: CASSLPGGQGAIYEQYF. The CDR3 DNA reads TGTGCCAGCAGCCTCCCCGGAGGGCAGGGGGCTATCTACGAGCAGTACTTC.

Ten or more counts support this clonotype. This sequence joins TRBV11-2 and TRBJ1-1; 8 bases match TRBD1. Unmatched junction bases numbered 6, after V lost 5 bases and J lost 4 bases. Germline values: CDR1 SGHAT, CDR2 FQNNGV. The CDR3 totals 14 residues. DNA for the CDR3: TGTGCCAGCAGCCACAGGGGGTATGGCACTGAAGCTTTCTTT. Protein: CASSHRGYGTEAFF.

This clonotype was counted many times. V is TRBV12-3 or TRBV12-4 and J is TRBJ1-6, with D possibly matching TRBD1 (6 bases). The CDR3 length is 15 residues. Between the trimmed V and J ends, which lost 6 bases and 8 bases, there was a span of 17 bases. The CDR3 loop is CASSPGALGYSPLHF. The CDR3 DNA reads TGTGCCAGCAGCCCAGGGGCCCTAGGGTATTCACCCCTCCACTTT.

The sample holds many counts of this clonotype. This chain links TRBV7-9 with TRBJ2-7, with D perhaps TRBD2 (6 bases). V was trimmed by 3 bases and J by 6 bases, leaving 12 bases between them. This CDR3 contains 13 residues. CDR1 is SEHNR, CDR2 FQNEAQ, per germline (reference sequence). CDR3 sequence: CASSFPGRREQYF. CDR3 DNA sequence: TGTGCCAGCAGCTTCCCAGGGAGGCGCGAGCAGTACTTC.